These 12 T cell receptor beta chains were sequenced from one sample in a study of T cells after yellow fever vaccination. TCRdb called the 5' RACE reads again in MiXCR, with one record for every CDR3 protein. The sample includes some 600,000 distinct CDR3 sequences, 10% to 15% seen only once; the top ten take under 15%. The sample consisted of PBMCs, taken on the day of the yellow fever booster vaccination. Every receptor here comes from a man aged 25-45 years who received the YFV17D yellow fever vaccine.

The CDR3 region has the DNA TGTGCCAGCAGCCGCGACGGACTAGCGGGGAAAAATGAGCAGTTCTTC. It is translated as CASSRDGLAGKNEQFF. The chain links TRBV7-3 to TRBJ2-1; TRBD2 aligns across 12 bases. J gave up 7 bases and V 5 bases, and 9 bases lay outside the gene matches. Germline CDR1 and CDR2: SGHTA and FQGTGA. The length of the CDR3 is 16 residues.

V usage is TRBV12-3 or TRBV12-4 and J usage is TRBJ2-7; TRBD2 might be the D (6 bases). The CDR3 is 14 amino acids. With 2 bases removed from V and 7 bases from J, the gap between germline ends came to 15 bases. In nucleotides, the CDR3 is TGTGCCAGCAGTTTATGGGACGGCGGACTAGAGCAGTACTTC. This translates into CASSLWDGGLEQYF.

This clonotype turned up a few times. V and J are TRBV20-1 and TRBJ2-1; D remains unclear. The germline V gene encodes CDR1 DFQATT and CDR2 SNEGSKA (reference sequence). CDR3 length: 14 amino acids. The V and J ends lost 6 bases and 5 bases respectively, with 17 bases between them. The CDR3 DNA sequence: TGCAGTGCCCGAGGAACCCCACTTAACAATGAGCAGTTCTTC. The encoded protein is CSARGTPLNNEQFF.

The table lists this clonotype with a few counts. The V and J genes are TRBV4-3 and TRBJ2-5, with D tentatively TRBD1 (6 bases). Deletions cut 2 bases from V and 4 bases from J, with 14 bases between. Germline assignment: CDR1 LGHNA and CDR2 YSLEER. The CDR3 covers 15 residues. For the CDR3, the DNA is TGCGCCAGCAGCCAAACAGGGTCAGGCCGAGAGACCCAGTACTTC. Translating gives CASSQTGSGRETQYF.

The chain employs TRBV29-1 and TRBJ1-2, with D possibly TRBD1 on 6 matching bases. The V gene's germline CDR1 is SQVTM and CDR2 ANQGSEA. Trimming stripped 5 bases from V and 5 bases from J, with 15 bases between. This CDR3 spans 13 amino acids. This CDR3 is CSVTGAGAYGYTF. CDR3 sequence (DNA): TGCAGCGTTACGGGGGCCGGGGCGTATGGCTACACCTTC.

This clonotype came up many times. The J gene is TRBJ2-1, the V gene TRBV11-1; D possibly corresponds to TRBD1 (6 bases). The germline CDR1 and CDR2 sequences are SGHAT and FQDESV (reference sequence). The CDR3 runs to 20 residues. Trimming removed 1 base from V and 4 bases from J, with 26 bases in between. The CDR3 bases are TGTGCCAGCAGCTTAGGGTACAGGGTTGTGATGGAGCGGCAATACAATGAGCAGTTCTTC. Translating it yields CASSLGYRVVMERQYNEQFF. Variable domain in full (rest from reference TRBV11-1 and TRBJ2-1): EAEVAQSPRYKITEKSQAVAFWCDPISGHATLYWYRQILGQGPELLVQFQDESVVDDSQLPKDRFSAERLKGVDSTLKIQPAELGDSAMYLCASSLGYRVVMERQYNEQFFGPGTRLTVL.

This chain links TRBV7-2 with TRBJ2-7; possibly TRBD1 for D (6 bases). V was clipped by 3 bases and J by 2 bases, with 14 bases between them. The V gene's germline CDR1 is SGHTA and CDR2 FQGNSA. This CDR3 comprises 15 residues. As DNA, the CDR3 is TGTGCCAGCAGCTTCGACGGCTCAGGGGCCTACGAGCAGTACTTC. Its protein is CASSFDGSGAYEQYF.

This clonotype was seen repeatedly, ten times or more. The gene calls are TRBV9 and TRBJ2-5, with D possibly TRBD1 on 6 matching bases. The CDR3 consists of 15 residues. Germline V lookup: CDR1 SGDLS, CDR2 YYNGEE. V lost 4 bases, J lost 1 base, and 14 bases lay in between. The CDR3, as DNA: TGTGCCAGCAGCCCAGGAAGGGGGTTCCAAGAGACCCAGTACTTC. Residues: CASSPGRGFQETQYF.

In its sample, this clonotype was seen many times. The J gene is TRBJ2-5, the V gene TRBV10-1; 16 nucleotides align to TRBD2. This CDR3 comprises 16 residues. CDR1 WNHNN and CDR2 SYGVQD come from the germline V gene (reference sequence). J gave up 4 bases and V 3 bases, and 2 bases lay outside the gene matches. CDR3 DNA: TGCGCCAGCAGTGATGGGACTAGCGGGAGGGGAGAGACCCAGTACTTC. It codes for CASSDGTSGRGETQYF.

J is TRBJ2-7 and V is TRBV6-1; unclear D gene. The CDR3 consists of 15 residues. Germline lookup yields CDR1 MNHNS and CDR2 SASEGT. Trimming left V 6 bases short and J 3 bases short, with 18 bases between. This CDR3 reads CASSPTFQDHYEQYF. In nucleotides, the CDR3 is TGTGCCAGCAGCCCAACGTTCCAGGATCACTACGAGCAGTACTTC.

The chain carries TRBV30 and TRBJ2-1; 8 bases agree with TRBD1. Germline V gene lookup returns CDR1 GTSNPN and CDR2 SVGIG (reference sequence). The CDR3 is 13 amino acids. V was pared by 2 bases and J by 5 bases, with 2 bases of the junction left unmatched. The CDR3 loop is CAWSLTGDNEQFF. CDR3 in DNA: TGTGCCTGGAGTCTGACAGGGGACAATGAGCAGTTCTTC.

V usage is TRBV7-2 and J usage is TRBJ1-5; D is unclear. V lost 6 bases to trimming and J lost 6 bases, with 12 bases between them. The CDR3 is 13 amino acids. CDR1 and CDR2 (germline): SGHTA, FQGNSA. The CDR3 is CASSVDLGQPQHF. The CDR3 DNA is TGTGCCAGCAGTGTTGATTTAGGTCAGCCCCAGCATTTT.